This T cell receptor beta chain appears in the sequencing data of a study of Graves' ophthalmopathy and Graves' hyperthyroidism. From RNA, the CDR3 regions of TCR beta chains were amplified and sequenced. HTBI primers primed a first-round RT-PCR, and a second-round multiplex PCR followed. One entry per CDR3 protein results from TCRdb running MiXCR on the multiplex PCR reads. The sample has about 13,000 distinct CDR3 sequences; about half are singletons. Researchers turned away patients with other autoimmune diseases, uncontrolled infections, pregnancy or lactation. On this clonotype itself: This sequence may be a read error, since a much larger clone differs from it by one base.

In germline, CDR1 is SNHLY, CDR2 FYNNEI. Trimming at V came to 9 bases and at J to 1 base, leaving 15 bases not matched to a gene. The CDR3 is 16 residues long. The chain couples TRBV2 to TRBJ2-7; 7 bases agree with TRBD2. Sequencing was performed on peripheral blood. The receptor was derived from a woman under 40 with Graves' ophthalmopathy. CDR3 nucleotides: TGTGCCAGGGGACTATCGGGAACAAAGTTTTCCTACGAGCAGTACTTC. Translation: CARGLSGTKFSYEQYF.